The clone carrying this TCR beta chain has more than one count but fewer than ten. The sample comes from a study of T cells in Graves' hyperthyroidism and ophthalmopathy. TCR beta CDR3 regions were amplified from RNA. In the first-round RT-PCR of the TCR CDR3, the HTBI primer set was used. TCRdb used MiXCR to reprocess the multiplex PCR reads, holding one entry per CDR3 protein. The data show hundreds of thousands of distinct CDR3 sequences, 15% to 20% seen once. CDR1 is LNHDA, CDR2 SQIVND, per germline (reference sequence). The CDR3 is made up of 15 amino acids. Trimming removed 9 bases from V and 0 bases from J, with 17 bases in between.

The source material was blood. The source of this sequence is a woman in her fifties or sixties with Graves' ophthalmopathy. V and J are TRBV19 and TRBJ1-1; TRBD1 is a possible D gene (5 bases). CDR3 DNA: TGTGCCAGCACAGGAGACCTTTTTCTGAACACTGAAGCTTTCTTT. Amino acid sequence: CASTGDLFLNTEAFF. Filled out from reference TRBV19 and TRBJ1-1, the complete variable domain reads DGGITQSPKYLFRKEGQNVTLSCEQNLNHDAMYWYRQDPGQGLRLIYYSQIVNDFQKGDIAEGYSVSREKKESFPLTVTSAQKNPTAFYLCASTGDLFLNTEAFFGQGTRLTVV.